The 20 T cell receptor beta chains presented below share a single source sample, sequenced in a study of Graves' ophthalmopathy and Graves' hyperthyroidism. RNA transcripts were the template, and TCR beta CDR3 regions were amplified from them. RT-PCR with HTBI primers came first, then second-round multiplex PCR. TCRdb reanalysed the multiplex PCR reads using MiXCR and keeps one entry per CDR3 protein. The repertoire consists of over 150,000 distinct CDR3 sequences, with 30% to 45% occurring once and the leading ten covering under 6.5%. Sequenced: peripheral blood. The source is a woman aged 40 to 50 with Graves' ophthalmopathy.

This clonotype was counted ten times or more. The chain uses TRBV5-6 and TRBJ1-5; D is ambiguous. This CDR3 spans 17 amino acids. Germline V gene sequence: CDR1 SGHDT, CDR2 YYEEEE. The V gene lost 1 base and the J gene lost 3 bases, with 17 bases spanning the gap. CDR3: CASSLSTLLWANQPQHF. Written as DNA, the CDR3 is TGTGCCAGCAGCTTGTCGACACTTCTCTGGGCCAATCAGCCCCAGCATTTT.

This clonotype was counted many times. V usage is TRBV10-2 and J usage is TRBJ1-5, with a weak D call TRBD1 (6 bases). CDR3 length: 13 residues. V shed 4 bases and J shed 6 bases, with 10 bases lying between them. CDR1 and CDR2 (germline): WSHSY, SAAADI. The CDR3 here is CASSGTASQPQHF. In DNA form, the CDR3 reads TGCGCCAGCAGTGGGACAGCTAGTCAGCCCCAGCATTTT.

This clonotype was recorded a few times. The rearrangement joins TRBV6-2 or TRBV6-3 to TRBJ2-7; D is unclear. V dropped 0 bases and J dropped 5 bases, with 11 bases sitting between them. The CDR3 has 14 residues. Germline values: CDR1 MNHEY, CDR2 SVGEGT. CDR3 amino acids: CASSYSKGRHEQYF. CDR3 sequence (DNA): TGTGCCAGCAGTTACTCGAAGGGTCGCCACGAGCAGTACTTC.

The V call is TRBV6-1, the J call TRBJ2-7; D is perhaps TRBD1 (6 bases). Looked up from germline, CDR1 is MNHNS and CDR2 is SASEGT. Trimming took off 7 bases at V and 4 bases at J, with 17 bases between the two ends. This CDR3 is 14 amino acids long. The CDR3 sequence: CASKTGRGPYEQYF. The CDR3 coding sequence is TGTGCCAGCAAAACAGGCAGGGGACCTTACGAGCAGTACTTC.

The rearrangement links TRBV28 to TRBJ1-1, with D hard to call. The CDR3 totals 15 residues. The germline CDR1 and CDR2 sequences are MDHEN and SYDVKM. V lost 3 bases, J lost 0 bases, and 11 bases lay in between. The CDR3 region is CASSFKGGMNTEAFF. CDR3 sequence (DNA): TGTGCCAGCAGTTTCAAGGGAGGGATGAACACTGAAGCTTTCTTT. The variable domain in full, completed from reference TRBV28 and TRBJ1-1, reads DVKVTQSSRYLVKRTGEKVFLECVQDMDHENMFWYRQDPGLGLRLIYFSYDVKMKEKGDIPEGYSVSREKKERFSLILESASTNQTSMYLCASSFKGGMNTEAFFGQGTRLTVV.

V and J are TRBV2 and TRBJ2-6, with D perhaps TRBD1 (6 bases). Trimming removed 10 bases from V and 1 base from J, with 11 bases in between. The CDR3 has 14 residues. CDR1 and CDR2 from the germline V gene are SNHLY and FYNNEI. CDR3 amino acids: CATKQGSGANVLTF. Written as DNA, the CDR3 is TGTGCCACCAAACAGGGTTCTGGGGCCAACGTCCTGACTTTC.

This clonotype was counted at least ten times. J is TRBJ2-7 and V is TRBV28, with no clear D. The CDR3 is 11 amino acids. V lost 7 bases, J lost 4 bases, and 8 bases lay in between. Germline V lookup: CDR1 MDHEN, CDR2 SYDVKM. CDR3 DNA: TGTGCCAGCACCACCACTTACGAGCAGTACTTC. It is translated as CASTTTYEQYF.

This clonotype was counted at least ten times. This chain links TRBV2 with TRBJ1-1, with 7 nucleotides matching TRBD1. This CDR3 has 12 residues. V lost 5 bases and J lost 7; bases outside the gene matches: 4. From germline, CDR1 is SNHLY and CDR2 FYNNEI. The CDR3 is CASSRQGYEAFF. The CDR3 DNA sequence: TGTGCCAGCAGTAGACAGGGATATGAAGCTTTCTTT.

This clonotype was recorded at least ten times. The chain uses TRBV6-2 or TRBV6-3 and TRBJ2-5, with D perhaps assigned TRBD1 or TRBD2 (5 bases each). This CDR3 is built from 14 residues. Trimming shortened V by 5 bases and J by 1 base, and 11 bases separated the two germline ends. Germline V gene lookup returns CDR1 MNHEY and CDR2 SVGEGT. The CDR3: CASSRTGTQETQYF. The CDR3 DNA reads TGTGCCAGCAGTCGAACGGGGACCCAAGAGACCCAGTACTTC.

In this sample, this clonotype turned up many times. The chain is built from TRBV15 and TRBJ2-2, with TRBD2 as a possible D gene (5 bases). Trimming removed 0 bases at V and 7 bases at J, with 12 bases between. The germline V gene encodes CDR1 LNHNV and CDR2 YYDKDF (reference sequence). The CDR3 is made up of 15 amino acids. Here the CDR3 DNA reads TGTGCCACCAGCAGAGATGAGGGCGGTGTCGGGGAGCTGTTTTTT. Amino acids: CATSRDEGGVGELFF.

This clonotype was detected once. The chain has TRBV2 and TRBJ2-5; a possible D gene is TRBD2 (5 bases). Trimming cost V 3 bases and J 2 bases, with 10 bases left between them. Germline V lookup: CDR1 SNHLY, CDR2 FYNNEI. The CDR3 consists of 14 residues. The CDR3 coding sequence is TGTGCCAGCAGTGAGAGCGGAGTTCAAGAGACCCAGTACTTC. This encodes CASSESGVQETQYF.

The chain links TRBV12-3 or TRBV12-4 to TRBJ2-7, with TRBD2 matching over 9 bases. Trimming took 7 bases from V and 0 from J; bases not matched to a gene: 7. The CDR3 contains 15 residues. The CDR3 protein is CASTTSGRNSYEQYF. The CDR3 region has the DNA TGTGCCAGCACAACCAGCGGGAGGAACTCCTACGAGCAGTACTTC.

Ten or more counts support this clonotype. This rearrangement joins TRBV12-3 or TRBV12-4 to TRBJ2-2; 7 positions match TRBD2. Trimming removed 3 bases from V and 7 bases from J; junction bases left unmatched: 8. The CDR3 has 15 amino acids. The CDR3 region has the DNA TGTGCCAGCAGTTTGGGGAGCGGGACCAGCGGGGAGCTGTTTTTT. Translating it yields CASSLGSGTSGELFF.

This clonotype was recorded at least ten times. V is TRBV7-9 and J is TRBJ2-7; 8 positions match TRBD2. There are 15 residues in the CDR3. V lost 3 bases and J lost 7; bases outside the gene matches: 11. CDR1 and CDR2 (germline): SEHNR, FQNEAQ (reference sequence). This CDR3 is CASSLGSGTRGEQYF. Here the CDR3 DNA reads TGTGCCAGCAGCTTGGGCTCGGGGACTAGGGGGGAGCAGTACTTC.

This clonotype has a count of ten or more. The chain employs TRBV5-5 and TRBJ1-1, with D perhaps TRBD1 (6 bases). Trimming pared 5 bases from V and 1 base from J, leaving 9 bases between. The germline V gene encodes CDR1 SGHKS and CDR2 YYEKEE (reference sequence). The CDR3 loop spans 13 amino acids. The CDR3 here is CASRQGSNTEAFF. In nucleotides, the CDR3 is TGTGCCAGCAGACAGGGTTCGAACACTGAAGCTTTCTTT.

This clonotype was observed many times. The rearrangement links TRBV20-1 to TRBJ1-3, with TRBD1 matching 7 bases. Trimming at V came to 1 base and at J to 2 bases, leaving 2 bases not matched to a gene. CDR1 is DFQATT and CDR2 is SNEGSKA in the germline V gene (reference sequence). This CDR3 spans 14 amino acids. The CDR3 spells CSARGQGAGNTIYF. Here the CDR3 DNA reads TGCAGTGCTAGAGGACAGGGCGCTGGAAACACCATATATTTT.

This rearrangement joins TRBV12-3 or TRBV12-4 to TRBJ2-5; the D gene is possibly TRBD1 (8 bases). The J call may be mistaken, given a closer DNA end match to TRBJ2-7. The CDR3 totals 14 residues. The CDR3 loop reads CASSSNRGGYEQYF. Written as DNA, the CDR3 is TGTGCCAGCAGTTCGAACAGGGGGGGGTACGAGCAGTACTTC.

Judged by abundance, this clonotype is medium-sized. The CDR3 loop reads CASSYSDGSSYEQYF. The DNA for the CDR3 is TGTGCCAGCAGTTACTCGGACGGGAGCTCCTACGAGCAGTACTTC. This chain links TRBV6-5 with TRBJ2-7; D is possibly TRBD2 (6 bases). Trimming left V 0 bases short and J 0 bases short, with 9 bases between. Per the germline V gene, CDR1 is MNHEY and CDR2 is SVGAGI. The CDR3 sequence is 15 residues long.

This clonotype was counted once. The CDR3 coding sequence is TGTGCCAGCAGCTCCCGGGAACGCGGAAAAGCTTTCTTT. Protein sequence: CASSSRERGKAFF. This chain connects TRBV7-9 to TRBJ1-1; D is undetermined. There are 13 residues in the CDR3. V shed 4 bases and J shed 9 bases, with 15 bases lying between them. The germline gives CDR1 SEHNR, CDR2 FQNEAQ (reference sequence).

This clonotype was seen ten or more times. This chain links TRBV30 with TRBJ1-1; D uncertain. V lost 3 bases, J lost 5 bases, and 10 bases lay in between. Germline CDR1 GTSNPN, CDR2 SVGIG (reference sequence). This CDR3 has 12 residues. CDR3 DNA sequence: TGTGCCTGGAGACTGCCTTTAACTGAAGCTTTCTTT. Translating it yields CAWRLPLTEAFF.